Below, one T cell receptor beta chain is given with its context. The primer mix had 60 Vbeta and 13 Jbeta primers. The repertoire was sequenced with immunoSEQ multiplex PCR; TCRdb's copy has only in-frame clones and lacks some. The data hold about 82,000 clones, with around 76% observed a single time. This sample is drawn from a study of cytomegalovirus exposure and HLA in healthy donors. Germline V gene lookup returns CDR1 MNHEY and CDR2 SVGAGI. The CDR3 covers 13 residues. V shed 8 bases and J shed 6 bases, with 14 bases lying between them. The receptor comes from a woman aged 45 to 65 in good health and CMV-seropositive. The chain joins TRBV6-5 to TRBJ1-5; the D is unclear. The sample consisted of PBMCs. The CDR3 region is CASGGSTGQPQHF. The CDR3 bases are TGTGCCAGCGGAGGGTCCACGGGTCAGCCCCAGCATTTT.